The 14 T cell receptor beta chains listed next were all sequenced from one sample in a study of shared clonotypes between healthy human individuals. Sequenced by immunoSEQ multiplex PCR; TCRdb stores in-frame clones only, minus some. The data show over 850,000 clones, about 84% seen once. The specimen was memory CD4+ T cells from PBMCs. Subset here: CD45RA-negative fraction. These receptors were collected from a man younger than 35 in good health. Some clones in this sample may be carry-over from other donors' samples.

The chain carries TRBV5-1 and TRBJ2-1, with a tentative D call TRBD2 (5 bases). Germline V gene data show CDR1 as SGHRS and CDR2 as YFSETQ. V lost 0 bases and J lost 8, with 12 bases in between. This CDR3 comprises 14 residues. Here the CDR3 reads CASSLGLANDEQFF. CDR3 bases: TGCGCCAGCAGCTTGGGGCTAGCCAACGATGAGCAGTTCTTC.

CDR3 amino acids: CASSFRDRDPEQYF. DNA for the CDR3: TGTGCCAGCAGCTTCCGGGACAGGGATCCCGAGCAGTACTTC. The chain couples TRBV7-8 to TRBJ2-7; 9 bases fit TRBD1. Looked up from germline, CDR1 is SGHVS and CDR2 is FQNEAQ. The trim removed 3 bases at V and 6 bases at J, leaving 6 bases unmatched. The CDR3 loop spans 14 amino acids.

In the case of this clone: Additional DNA sequences in this sample encode the identical CDR3. V usage is TRBV20-1 and J usage is TRBJ1-2; unclear D gene. V lost 3 bases and J 5 bases, leaving 7 bases between the germline ends. Germline CDR1 is DFQATT and CDR2 is SNEGSKA (reference sequence). The CDR3 is made up of 11 amino acids. The chain's CDR3 is CSASSGYGYTF. CDR3 nucleotides: TGCAGTGCTAGTTCCGGTTATGGCTACACCTTC.

The chain links TRBV7-9 to TRBJ2-5; TRBD1 aligns across 7 bases. CDR3 length equals 17 residues. V trimming: 5 bases; J trimming: 7 bases; junction bases outside the gene matches: 19. Germline CDR1 SEHNR, CDR2 FQNEAQ (reference sequence). The CDR3 loop is CASSPNLKTGSSRTQYF. CDR3 nucleotides: TGTGCCAGCAGCCCGAATCTGAAGACAGGGAGTAGTAGGACCCAGTACTTC.

CDR3 residues: CASSGLAGAYEQYF. The CDR3 DNA follows: TGTGCCAGCAGTGGACTAGCGGGAGCCTACGAGCAGTACTTC. The V and J genes are TRBV2 and TRBJ2-7, with TRBD2 identical over 12 bases. The V segment lost 4 bases and the J segment 2 bases; nucleotides outside the gene matches: 0. This CDR3 is 14 amino acids long. CDR1 and CDR2 (germline): SNHLY, FYNNEI.

The chain joins TRBV7-9 to TRBJ2-5, with 7 bases aligning to TRBD1. The CDR3 length is 16 residues. With V trimmed by 1 base and J by 0 bases, 5 bases remained unmatched. The germline V gene has CDR1 SEHNR and CDR2 FQNEAQ (reference sequence). CDR3 nucleotide sequence: TGTGCCAGCAGCTTAGAGAGGGGACAGTACCAAGAGACCCAGTACTTC. It encodes CASSLERGQYQETQYF.

V is TRBV5-1 and J is TRBJ2-6; 10 bases fit TRBD1. This CDR3 is 19 amino acids long. Germline loops: CDR1 SGHRS, CDR2 YFSETQ. The junction had 10 bases not matched to a gene; V was cut back by 4 bases and J by 0 bases. The DNA for the CDR3 is TGCGCCAGCAGCAGAACCGGGACAGGGGCGGCCTCTGGGGCCAACGTCCTGACTTTC. This codes for CASSRTGTGAASGANVLTF.

This chain links TRBV4-2 with TRBJ2-4; the D gene is possibly TRBD2 (7 bases). Trimming shortened V by 8 bases and J by 9 bases, and 17 bases separated the two germline ends. Per germline, CDR1 LGHNA and CDR2 YNFKEQ. The CDR3 is 13 amino acids. In nucleotides, the CDR3 is TGTGCCAGCCAGGGGCCCTCGGGGGGCATTCAGTACTTC. Residues: CASQGPSGGIQYF.

As for this clone: Other DNA sequences of this sample code for an identical CDR3. The rearrangement links TRBV28 to TRBJ1-5; D unresolved. The CDR3 sequence is 13 residues long. Trimming removed 6 bases at V and 4 bases at J, with 10 bases between. Per the germline V gene, CDR1 is MDHEN and CDR2 is SYDVKM. The CDR3 reads CASRTDRNQPQHF. The CDR3, as DNA: TGTGCCAGCAGGACGGACCGAAATCAGCCCCAGCATTTT.

The chain recombines TRBV27 with TRBJ1-5; a possible D gene is TRBD1 (6 bases). V lost 2 bases and J lost 4, with 15 bases in between. The CDR3 spans 16 residues. CDR1 is MNHEY and CDR2 is SMNVEV in the germline V gene (reference sequence). CDR3 nucleotides: TGTGCCAGCAGTTTACGCCCACCGGACAGAAATCAGCCCCAGCATTTT. Its protein is CASSLRPPDRNQPQHF.

Only one count was recorded for this clone. The chain has TRBV19 and TRBJ1-5, with no clear D. CDR1 and CDR2 from the germline V gene are LNHDA and SQIVND (reference sequence). The CDR3 loop spans 14 amino acids. The V gene lost 6 bases and the J gene lost 7 bases, with 16 bases spanning the gap. CDR3 sequence reads: CASSSGPLGQPQHF. The CDR3 nucleotides are TGTGCCAGTAGCAGCGGACCCCTAGGGCAGCCCCAGCATTTT. Together with reference TRBV19 and TRBJ1-5, the CDR3 gives the full variable domain: DGGITQSPKYLFRKEGQNVTLSCEQNLNHDAMYWYRQDPGQGLRLIYYSQIVNDFQKGDIAEGYSVSREKKESFPLTVTSAQKNPTAFYLCASSSGPLGQPQHFGDGTRLSIL.

This sequence joins TRBV27 and TRBJ2-4; 14 nucleotides align to TRBD2. CDR3 size: 15 residues. Trimming removed 4 bases from V and 9 bases from J; junction bases left unmatched: 5. Germline CDR1 reads MNHEY; CDR2 reads SMNVEV (reference sequence). CDR3 sequence: CASSSGLAGVVIQYF. The CDR3, as DNA: TGTGCCAGCAGTTCGGGACTAGCGGGAGTGGTCATTCAGTACTTC.

The chain is built from TRBV7-2 and TRBJ1-1; tentative D call: TRBD1 (5 bases). Per the germline V gene, CDR1 is SGHTA and CDR2 is FQGNSA. The CDR3 consists of 14 residues. V lost 3 bases and J lost 0, with 8 bases in between. The CDR3 sequence is CASSLAGVNTEAFF. Here the CDR3 DNA reads TGTGCCAGCAGCTTGGCGGGGGTGAACACTGAAGCTTTCTTT.

The chain has TRBV7-9 and TRBJ1-3; D is ambiguous. The germline V gene encodes CDR1 SEHNR and CDR2 FQNEAQ (reference sequence). This CDR3 is built from 14 residues. V was clipped by 1 base and J by 5 bases, with 9 bases between them. CDR3 in DNA: TGTGCCAGCAGCTTAGGAGATAGTCGAAACACCATATATTTT. This codes for CASSLGDSRNTIYF.